This T cell receptor beta chain comes out of a study of long-term antiretroviral therapy in people with HIV. An immunoSEQ assay, version v3.0, was performed at survey level. Data came from immunoSEQ multiplex PCR; TCRdb stores just in-frame clones and leaves some out. The table lists 7,200 or so clones, over 60% of them singletons. This clone was detected once. The CDR3 has 15 amino acids. Germline V gene data show CDR1 as SGHAT and CDR2 as FQNNGV. Germline trimming cut 0 bases from V and 4 bases from J; bases unmatched to any gene: 3. The receptor was isolated from a man between 40 and 49 years old with HIV. The specimen was unsorted PBMCs, collected about 0.9 years before starting antiretroviral therapy. The chain combines TRBV11-2 with TRBJ2-7, with 10 bases fitting TRBD2. CDR3 DNA sequence: TGTGCCAGCAGCTTAGAGCTAGCGGGGGCGTACGAGCAGTACTTC. It codes for CASSLELAGAYEQYF.